Below, 12 T cell receptor beta chains from the same sample are listed, as sequenced in a study of human T cells and chemical hapten exposure. MiXCR, run by TCRdb on the RACE reads, gives a single entry per CDR3 protein. Seen here are 85,000 to 130,000 distinct CDR3 sequences, around 10% observed once, and the top ten hold 1.5% to 2%. Time point defined: pre-sensitization, week 0. Specified treatment: therapeutic diphenylcyclopropenone sensitization with weekly scalp DPC. Material: whole blood, obtained in connection with sensitization to the hapten diphenylcyclopropenone (DPC). Receptors originate from a woman between 45 and 60 years old with alopecia areata. Some clones in this sample may be carry-over from other donors' samples.

This clonotype came up many times. CDR3 protein: CASSIRARDNEQFF. For the CDR3, the DNA is TGTGCCAGTAGTATCCGGGCTCGAGACAATGAGCAGTTCTTC. This sequence joins TRBV19 and TRBJ2-1; D is undetermined. In germline, CDR1 is LNHDA, CDR2 SQIVND (reference sequence). V was shortened by 3 bases and J by 5 bases, with 11 bases between the two germline ends. The CDR3 sequence is 14 residues long.

This chain joins TRBV7-2 and TRBJ1-5; TRBD1 is a possible D gene (6 bases). The CDR3 loop spans 15 amino acids. Between the trimmed V and J ends, which lost 5 bases and 0 bases, there was a span of 11 bases. The germline gives CDR1 SGHTA, CDR2 FQGNSA. The CDR3 reads CASSRDRLSNQPQHF. The CDR3 nucleotides are TGTGCCAGCAGCCGCGACAGGCTTAGCAATCAGCCCCAGCATTTT.

The chain links TRBV6-2 or TRBV6-3 to TRBJ2-3; a weak D match, TRBD1 (5 bases). CDR1 and CDR2 (germline): MNHEY, SVGEGT. V was pared by 5 bases and J by 7 bases, with 7 bases between. This CDR3 spans 11 amino acids. CDR3 DNA: TGTGCCAGCAGTCAGGGCTATACGCAGTATTTT. Its protein is CASSQGYTQYF.

This clonotype was recorded many times. The rearrangement joins TRBV7-6 to TRBJ1-3; D possibly corresponds to TRBD1 (6 bases). Trimming pared 3 bases from V and 1 base from J, leaving 19 bases between. Germline values: CDR1 SGHVS, CDR2 FNYEAQ. The CDR3 totals 18 residues. The CDR3 nucleotides read TGTGCCAGCAGCTTTTCGTCCCAGGGGACCCGGTCTGGAAACACCATATATTTT. This sequence encodes CASSFSSQGTRSGNTIYF.

Worth noting for this clonotype: This sequence may be a read error, since a much larger clone differs from it by one base. The chain recombines TRBV4-1 with TRBJ2-5, with 11 bases lining up with TRBD1. Germline CDR1 and CDR2: MGHRA and YSYEKL. This CDR3 contains 19 residues. Trimming at V came to 0 bases and at J to 2 bases, leaving 11 bases not matched to a gene. This CDR3 reads CASSQDDAGTGGSQETQYF. CDR3 DNA: TGCGCCAGCAGCCAAGATGACGCCGGGACAGGGGGATCACAAGAGACCCAGTACTTC.

V gene TRBV7-6 combines with J gene TRBJ1-1; TRBD1 agrees at 8 bases. CDR1 SGHVS and CDR2 FNYEAQ come from the germline V gene. CDR3 length: 16 amino acids. Trimming took 1 base from V and 1 from J; bases not matched to a gene: 5. The CDR3 protein is CASSLVGRGPNTEAFF. The CDR3 nucleotides are TGTGCCAGCAGCTTAGTAGGCAGGGGGCCGAACACTGAAGCTTTCTTT.

V is TRBV7-6 and J is TRBJ2-2, with 7 nucleotides matching TRBD2. Germline values: CDR1 SGHVS, CDR2 FNYEAQ. This CDR3 has 16 amino acids. The trim removed 4 bases at V and 6 bases at J, leaving 11 bases unmatched. CDR3 sequence (DNA): TGTGCCAGCAGCTCAATGTCGGGAAGCGGGGCCGGGGAGCTGTTTTTT. Protein product: CASSSMSGSGAGELFF.

This clonotype was seen ten or more times. The rearrangement uses TRBV5-1 and TRBJ1-5; D unclear. Germline V lookup: CDR1 SGHRS, CDR2 YFSETQ. CDR3 length: 13 residues. V lost 0 bases and J 5 bases, leaving 6 bases between the germline ends. The CDR3 spells CASSLGADQPQHF. CDR3 in DNA: TGCGCCAGCAGCTTGGGGGCAGATCAGCCCCAGCATTTT.

The chain carries TRBV7-8 and TRBJ1-2; 10 positions match TRBD1. Germline V CDR1 and CDR2: SGHVS, FQNEAQ. The CDR3 covers 18 residues. Unmatched junction bases numbered 17, after V lost 5 bases and J lost 5 bases. The CDR3 loop is CASSLRPGTGATSYGYTF. The DNA of the CDR3 is TGTGCCAGCAGCCTCCGTCCCGGGACAGGGGCTACTTCGTATGGCTACACCTTC.

Only a few counts were recorded for this clonotype. V is TRBV6-6 and J is TRBJ2-1, with 11 positions matching TRBD2. This CDR3 is built from 16 residues. Germline values: CDR1 MNHNY, CDR2 SVGAGI (reference sequence). V gave up 2 bases and J gave up 2 bases; unmatched junction bases: 2. The CDR3 nucleotides read TGTGCCAGCAGTTACCAGGGACTAGCGGCCTACAATGAGCAGTTCTTC. Encoded protein: CASSYQGLAAYNEQFF.

This clonotype was seen only a few times. J is TRBJ2-5 and V is TRBV14, with D hard to call. Between the trimmed V and J ends, which lost 2 bases and 7 bases, there was a span of 5 bases. Germline loops: CDR1 SGHDN, CDR2 FVKESK. CDR3 length: 11 residues. This chain's CDR3 is CASSQTGTQYF. Here the CDR3 DNA reads TGTGCCAGCAGCCAAACGGGGACCCAGTACTTC.

The V and J genes are TRBV12-3 or TRBV12-4 and TRBJ2-5; D is unclear. This CDR3 has 14 residues. V lost 4 bases and J lost 5, with 14 bases in between. CDR3 coding DNA: TGTGCCAGCAGTTCCCCACTGAGCGTCGAGACCCAGTACTTC. Amino acids: CASSSPLSVETQYF.